This record looks at one TCR beta chain sequence and its context. Its specificity is unknown. V gave up 0 bases and J gave up 5 bases; unmatched junction bases: 9. CDR3 size: 18 residues. Germline CDR1 and CDR2: MGHRA and YSYEKL. TCRdb's copy holds only in-frame clones and misses some; the assay was immunoSEQ multiplex PCR. The data contain roughly 32,000 clones, about 95% of them singletons. These data originate in a study of T cells in tuberculosis. Study-wide results and limits: GMM-specific TCRs were nearer to active tuberculosis alpha repertoires, suggesting expansion. Classification accuracy was 87% (AUROC 0.90) with the GMM-specific repertoire.

The source is a donor aged 10 to 29 with latent tuberculosis or without tuberculosis infection. The V call is TRBV4-1, the J call TRBJ2-2; 10 nucleotides align to TRBD2. Material: PBMCs. This chain's CDR3 is CASSQEMLGLAVTGELFF. The CDR3 nucleotides read TGCGCCAGCAGCCAAGAGATGCTCGGACTAGCGGTAACCGGGGAGCTGTTTTTT.